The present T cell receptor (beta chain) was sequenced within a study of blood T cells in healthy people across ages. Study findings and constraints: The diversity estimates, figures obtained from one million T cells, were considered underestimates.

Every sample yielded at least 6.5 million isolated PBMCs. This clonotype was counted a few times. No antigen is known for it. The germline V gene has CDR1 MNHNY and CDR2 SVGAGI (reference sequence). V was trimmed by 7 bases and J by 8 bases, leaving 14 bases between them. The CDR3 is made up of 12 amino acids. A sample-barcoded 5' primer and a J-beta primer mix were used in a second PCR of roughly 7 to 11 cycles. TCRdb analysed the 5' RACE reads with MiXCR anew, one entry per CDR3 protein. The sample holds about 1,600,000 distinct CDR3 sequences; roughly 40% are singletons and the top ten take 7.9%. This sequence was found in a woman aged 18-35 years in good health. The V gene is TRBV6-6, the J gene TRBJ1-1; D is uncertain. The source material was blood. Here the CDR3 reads CASTLAGVEAFF. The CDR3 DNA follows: TGTGCCAGCACCCTAGCCGGGGTCGAAGCTTTCTTT.